This TCR beta chain originates from a study of T cell responses to AZD1222 COVID-19 vaccine (dated by TCRdb to about 2021). Some background on the complete study: AZD1222 recipients with second doses at about 4 weeks or about 12 weeks were pooled, because spike-specific TCR depth and breadth did not differ between schedules. A total of under 250 trial participants underwent TCR sequencing, of whom roughly 210 had received two doses of AZD1222 and roughly 26 had received two doses of the MenACWY control vaccine. Trial participants were enrolled by age into subgroups of 18-55, 56-69 and 70-plus years, and around 140, 26 and 57 TCR-sequenced participants, respectively, were included in these subgroups.

On the study overall, not on this receptor specifically: Most participants were white British and females outnumbered males, and the authors suggested that clonal diversity may have been underestimated. Because no day 14 peak-response samples were available, repertoires were characterized only after the peak T cell response. Reportedly, close to half of the unique spike-specific TCRs recognized epitopes lying outside the regions that are mutated in the B.1.351 and B.1.1.7 variants. The whole spike protein was spanned by vaccine-associated CD4 TCRs, and dominant responses were seen in regions 160-218 and 743-854. The 56-69-year group was small, and its depth increase did not reach significance, likely because of low power. A significant rise in spike-specific TCR breadth and depth was observed after two AZD1222 doses relative to day 0 and relative to MenACWY recipients. Conclusions about previously exposed vaccinees are limited because only six or seven AZD1222 recipients were SARS-CoV-2 seropositive at baseline.

The CDR3 runs 14 amino acids, cysteine and phenylalanine included. Only CDR3 DNA remains: 42 bases, in frame from the first base. The germline V gene specifies ENHRY as CDR1 and SYGVKD as CDR2. The trim is 10 bases for V and 4 bases for J, with a gap of 19 bases between the germline ends. On this clone: Its antigen remains unidentified. No base qualities exist here, and no much larger clone lies one base off it.

The CDR3 regions of human TCRbeta chains were subjected to immunosequencing. Concerning the study's data processing: TCRs in the repertoires were compared against a reference library of SARS-CoV-2-specific TCRs that had been generated with the MIRA antigen-specificity platform. Breadth was defined as the fraction of unique TCRs that were SARS-CoV-2-associated, and depth was defined as the fraction of total T cells that were SARS-CoV-2-associated. Using the MIRA data, every spike-specific TCR was mapped to the spike region that the TCR reacted to and assigned to either a CD4 or a CD8 class. Log10-transformed breadth and depth values were compared by one-way ANOVA with Sidak's multiple comparisons tests. Here the immuneACCESS table is served through TCRdb, limited to in-frame sequences with V and J called. Missing clones are a known gap in these copies; in checked studies unresolved V genes cover under half, and the rest lacks a known reason. Clone size and V and J calls were adopted from that table, with D and trimming inferred from the DNA. The sample table records more than 85,000 clones; around 80% of these occur just once. 5% of the sample is taken by the ten largest.

The time point label corresponds to: baseline before first vaccination. The vaccinee samples were drawn from two UK trials, COV001 and COV002, one of which was a single-blind randomized controlled phase 2/3 trial testing AZD1222 (ChAdOx1 nCoV-19) in healthy adults. For TCRbeta chain sequencing, PBMC samples from trial participants were taken at day 0 and at day 28 after the second dose. Sequenced here: peripheral blood, sampled on day 0 of AZD1222 vaccination. The chain joins TRBV10-3 to TRBJ1-2, with the D segment identity uncertain. The clonotype comes from an adult in good health. The CDR3 region: CATYTPIVGYGYTF. The DNA sequence is given as TGTGCCACCTACACCCCGATCGTGGGCTATGGCTACACCTTC.